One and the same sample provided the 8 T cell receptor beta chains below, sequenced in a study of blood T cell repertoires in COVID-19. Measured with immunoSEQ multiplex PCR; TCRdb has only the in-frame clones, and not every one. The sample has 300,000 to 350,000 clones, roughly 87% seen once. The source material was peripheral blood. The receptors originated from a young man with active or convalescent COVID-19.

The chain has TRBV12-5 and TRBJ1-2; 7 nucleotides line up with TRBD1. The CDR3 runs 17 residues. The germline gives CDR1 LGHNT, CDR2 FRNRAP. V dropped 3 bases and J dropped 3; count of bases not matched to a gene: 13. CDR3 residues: CASGLGQESHFDYGYTF. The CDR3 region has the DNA TGTGCTAGTGGTTTAGGACAGGAGTCTCACTTCGACTATGGCTACACCTTC.

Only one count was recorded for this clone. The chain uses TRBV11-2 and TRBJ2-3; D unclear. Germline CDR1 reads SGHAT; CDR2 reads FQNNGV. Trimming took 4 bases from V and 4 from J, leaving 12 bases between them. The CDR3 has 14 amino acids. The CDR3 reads CASSWRLMADTQYF. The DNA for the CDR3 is TGTGCCAGCAGCTGGCGGCTGATGGCAGATACGCAGTATTTT. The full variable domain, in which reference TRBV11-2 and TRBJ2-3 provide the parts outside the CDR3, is EAGVAQSPRYKIIEKRQSVAFWCNPISGHATLYWYQQILGQGPKLLIQFQNNGVVDDSQLPKDRFSAERLKGVDSTLKIQPAKLEDSAVYLCASSWRLMADTQYFGPGTRLTVL.

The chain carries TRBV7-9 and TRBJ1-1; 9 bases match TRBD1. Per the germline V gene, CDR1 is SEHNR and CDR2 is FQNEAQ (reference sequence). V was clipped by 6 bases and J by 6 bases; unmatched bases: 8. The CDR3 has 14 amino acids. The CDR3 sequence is CASRNTGGEAEAFF. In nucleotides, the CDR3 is TGTGCCAGCAGGAACACAGGGGGCGAGGCTGAAGCTTTCTTT.

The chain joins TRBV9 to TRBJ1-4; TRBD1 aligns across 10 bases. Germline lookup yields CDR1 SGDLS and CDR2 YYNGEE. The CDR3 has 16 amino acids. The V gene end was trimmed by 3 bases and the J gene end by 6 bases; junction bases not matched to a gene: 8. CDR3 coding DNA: TGTGCCAGCAGCGCGGCCTTCGGGACAGGGGATGAAAAACTGTTTTTT. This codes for CASSAAFGTGDEKLFF.

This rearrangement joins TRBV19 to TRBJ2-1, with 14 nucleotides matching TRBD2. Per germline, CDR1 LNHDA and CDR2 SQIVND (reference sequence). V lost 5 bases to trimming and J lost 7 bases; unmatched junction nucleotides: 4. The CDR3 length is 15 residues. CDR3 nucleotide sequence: TGTGCCAGTAGTGTCCGGACTAGCGGGAGGAATGAGCAGTTCTTC. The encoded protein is CASSVRTSGRNEQFF.

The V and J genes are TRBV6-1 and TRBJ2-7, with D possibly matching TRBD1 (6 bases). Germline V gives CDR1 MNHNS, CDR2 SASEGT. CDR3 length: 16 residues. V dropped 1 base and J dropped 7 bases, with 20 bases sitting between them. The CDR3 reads CASSEGGPPTTKEQYF. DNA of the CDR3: TGTGCCAGCAGTGAAGGGGGGCCCCCCACTACTAAGGAGCAGTACTTC.

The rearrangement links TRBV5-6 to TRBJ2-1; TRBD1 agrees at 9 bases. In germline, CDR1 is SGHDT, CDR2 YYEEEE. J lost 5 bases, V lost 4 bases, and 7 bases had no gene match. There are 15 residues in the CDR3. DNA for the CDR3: TGTGCCAGCAGCGGGACAGGGCCTCGGCACAATGAGCAGTTCTTC. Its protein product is CASSGTGPRHNEQFF.

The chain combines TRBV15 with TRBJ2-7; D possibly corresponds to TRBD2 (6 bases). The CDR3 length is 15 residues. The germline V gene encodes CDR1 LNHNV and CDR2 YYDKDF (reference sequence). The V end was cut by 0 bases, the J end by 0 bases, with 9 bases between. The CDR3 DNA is TGTGCCACCAGCAGAGAAGGCGGGAACTCCTACGAGCAGTACTTC. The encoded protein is CATSREGGNSYEQYF.